The present TCR beta chain was sequenced within a study of Ad26.COV2.S vaccination and SARS-CoV-2 variants. Treatment meaning: some 20 received Ad26.COV2.S at low or high dose, single or two shots; 5 received placebo; per-sample allocation not given. The samples were gathered on day 63 after the first injection of vaccine or placebo. V was pared by 0 bases and J by 5 bases, with 11 bases between. The germline CDR1 and CDR2 sequences are LGHDT and YNNKEL (reference sequence). This CDR3 is 15 amino acids long. Sequencing used immunoSEQ multiplex PCR; TCRdb keeps in-frame clones, though not all of them. The sample shows 380,000 or so clones, more than 85% of them seen only once.

This clonotype was obtained from a person between 18 and 65 years old who received the Ad26.COV2.S COVID-19 vaccine or a placebo. Here the sequenced sample was peripheral blood, taken in a trial of Ad26.COV2.S vaccine versus placebo. V gene TRBV3-1 (or the pseudogene TRBV3-2) combines with J gene TRBJ1-5; TRBD1 is a possible D gene (5 bases). The CDR3 here is CASSQDLTRDQPQHF. CDR3 DNA sequence: TGTGCCAGCAGCCAAGATTTAACCAGGGATCAGCCCCAGCATTTT.